Below are 3 T cell receptor beta chains sequenced from a single sample in a study of T-cell memory formation after mild COVID-19. TCRdb re-called the 5' RACE reads through MiXCR, storing one row per CDR3 protein. The sample holds around 25,000 distinct CDR3 sequences, around 7% seen once. Material for sequencing was PBMCs or a T cell subset sorted from them (not recorded which). These receptor sequences come from an adult woman who had mild COVID-19 (a few samples of this study predate the infection). Cell type and time point are not known.

This clonotype has ten or more counts. The chain recombines TRBV19 with TRBJ1-4, with D uncertain. V was pared by 6 bases and J by 7 bases, with 12 bases between. Germline V gives CDR1 LNHDA, CDR2 SQIVND (reference sequence). This CDR3 contains 13 residues. The CDR3 loop is CASSSTRGEKLFF. CDR3 DNA: TGTGCCAGTAGCTCCACCCGGGGTGAAAAACTGTTTTTT.

There are many counts of this clonotype. The chain joins TRBV24-1 to TRBJ1-2, with D unresolved. Per germline, CDR1 KGHDR and CDR2 SFDVKD. With 4 bases removed from V and 4 bases from J, the gap between germline ends came to 3 bases. The CDR3 length is 11 residues. CDR3 amino acids: CATSDRYGYTF. In DNA form, the CDR3 reads TGTGCCACCAGTGACCGCTATGGCTACACCTTC.

At least ten counts were recorded for this clonotype. The V and J genes are TRBV7-2 and TRBJ1-2; 7 bases match TRBD1. Germline V lookup: CDR1 SGHTA, CDR2 FQGNSA. The CDR3 covers 15 residues. Trimming at V came to 1 base and at J to 6 bases, leaving 8 bases not matched to a gene. The CDR3 is CASSLEPQGIDGYTF. CDR3 bases: TGTGCCAGCAGCTTAGAGCCACAGGGGATTGATGGCTACACCTTC.